Below, 21 T cell receptor beta chains from the same sample are listed, as sequenced in a study of graft-versus-host responses after intestinal transplantation (dated by TCRdb to about 2021). Library preparation employed the immunoSEQ multiplex PCR assay. TCRdb holds this immuneACCESS table with in-frame rearrangements only. Some clones are missing; in checked studies, unresolved V genes explain under half, and the rest has no known cause. The sample records nearly 30,000 clones, 80% to 85% of which are singletons. The ten largest clonotypes hold just over 3% of the sample. Intraepithelial and lamina propria lymphocytes were isolated from graft specimens using dithiothreitol, EDTA incubations and collagenase D digestion. The sequenced sample was ileum tissue, obtained 98 days after intestinal transplantation. All receptors come from a human patient who received an intestinal transplant, so some T cells may come from the graft donor.

The chain recombines TRBV11-2 with TRBJ1-5, with TRBD1 identical over 7 bases. The CDR3 runs 15 residues. Germline trimming cut 0 bases from V and 4 bases from J; bases unmatched to any gene: 3. The germline V gene encodes CDR1 SGHAT and CDR2 FQNNGV. The CDR3 sequence: CASSLDGTANQPQHF. CDR3 nucleotides: TGTGCCAGCAGCTTAGACGGGACAGCAAATCAGCCCCAGCATTTT.

The J gene is TRBJ2-1, the V gene TRBV7-7, with D uncertain. Germline CDR1 SSHAT, CDR2 FNYEAQ (reference sequence). This CDR3 has 14 residues. Trimming shortened V by 1 base and J by 7 bases, and 11 bases separated the two germline ends. CDR3 DNA: TGTGCCAGCAGCTTAGAAGGTACCGGGAATGAGCAGTTCTTC. Its translation: CASSLEGTGNEQFF.

V usage is TRBV18 and J usage is TRBJ1-1; D unresolved. The CDR3 loop spans 11 amino acids. V gave up 6 bases and J gave up 4 bases, with 6 bases separating them. The germline gives CDR1 KGHSH, CDR2 LQKENI. CDR3 DNA: TGTGCCAGCTCCTTGGGCACTGAAGCTTTCTTT. This gives the protein CASSLGTEAFF.

V and J are TRBV4-2 and TRBJ2-1; TRBD2 agrees at 8 bases. The CDR3 consists of 16 residues. J lost 4 bases, V lost 4 bases, and 9 bases had no gene match. Germline loops: CDR1 LGHNA, CDR2 YNFKEQ. This chain's CDR3 is CASSPSGSGGYNEQFF. The CDR3 region has the DNA TGTGCCAGCAGCCCGTCCGGCAGCGGGGGATACAATGAGCAGTTCTTC.

The chain joins TRBV19 to TRBJ1-2, with D uncertain. Germline CDR1 and CDR2: LNHDA and SQIVND (reference sequence). The CDR3 is 14 residues long. Trimming removed 6 bases from V and 4 bases from J, with 15 bases in between. Here the CDR3 reads CASSPSITTYGYTF. Here the CDR3 DNA reads TGTGCCAGTAGCCCGAGTATAACCACCTATGGCTACACCTTC.

The chain combines TRBV5-8 with TRBJ1-4; D is unresolved. The CDR3 is made up of 15 amino acids. The V end lost 1 base, the J end lost 4 bases, and 11 bases lay between the germline ends. CDR1 is SGHTS, CDR2 YDEGEE, per germline. The CDR3 DNA follows: TGTGCCAGCAGCTTGTCTAAGGGATTTAATGAAAAACTGTTTTTT. Its protein product is CASSLSKGFNEKLFF.

This chain uses TRBV11-3 with TRBJ2-7; 10 bases align to TRBD2. With V trimmed by 5 bases and J by 0 bases, 4 bases remained unmatched. Per germline, CDR1 SGHNT and CDR2 YENEEA. This CDR3 comprises 15 residues. Written as DNA, the CDR3 is TGTGCCAGCAGCCCTAGCGGGGGCTTCTCCTACGAGCAGTACTTC. Translation gives CASSPSGGFSYEQYF.

The chain uses TRBV4-1 and TRBJ1-6; weak D call: TRBD1 (6 bases). The CDR3 totals 20 residues. Germline V lookup: CDR1 MGHRA, CDR2 YSYEKL. Trimming left V 0 bases short and J 0 bases short, with 18 bases between. The CDR3 DNA reads TGCGCCAGCAGCCAAGATGGGGGCCCCTTCTTAAGCTCCTATAATTCACCCCTCCACTTT. Translating gives CASSQDGGPFLSSYNSPLHF.

The CDR3 reads CSVEDPMGGDEKLFF. The CDR3 DNA is TGCAGCGTTGAAGACCCGATGGGAGGGGATGAAAAACTGTTTTTT. The chain links TRBV29-1 to TRBJ1-4; D might be TRBD1 (5 bases). V was cut by 0 bases and J by 6 bases, with 14 bases left in between. This CDR3 contains 15 residues. Germline CDR1 is SQVTM and CDR2 is ANQGSEA.

The CDR3 DNA is TGTGCCAGCAGGGTGGGCGATTCACCCCTCCACTTT. Its translation: CASRVGDSPLHF. The chain recombines TRBV6-1 with TRBJ1-6; D unclear. Germline lookup yields CDR1 MNHNS and CDR2 SASEGT. This CDR3 has 12 amino acids. Trimming stripped 6 bases from V and 8 bases from J, with 8 bases between.

The rearrangement uses TRBV10-3 and TRBJ2-7, with no clear D. The germline gives CDR1 ENHRY, CDR2 SYGVKD. The CDR3 is made up of 16 amino acids. V lost 4 bases to trimming and J lost 3 bases, with 19 bases between them. The CDR3 reads CAISVSRRRHFYEQYF. CDR3 nucleotides: TGTGCCATCAGTGTCTCCCGGCGCAGACACTTCTACGAGCAGTACTTC.

This chain connects TRBV10-3 to TRBJ1-1; tentative D call: TRBD1 (6 bases). The V and J ends lost 6 bases and 1 base respectively, with 12 bases between them. CDR3 length: 14 amino acids. CDR1 and CDR2 from the germline V gene are ENHRY and SYGVKD. The CDR3: CAIRTGQANTEAFF. CDR3 in DNA: TGTGCCATCAGGACGGGACAAGCGAACACTGAAGCTTTCTTT.

CDR3 residues: CASSQGAGNTIYF. As DNA, the CDR3 is TGTGCCAGCAGCCAGGGCGCGGGAAACACCATATATTTT. The rearrangement links TRBV6-6 to TRBJ1-3; D might be TRBD1 (5 bases). The V end lost 6 bases, the J end lost 4 bases, and 10 bases lay between the germline ends. The CDR3 length is 13 residues. Germline V gene lookup returns CDR1 MNHNY and CDR2 SVGAGI (reference sequence).

The chain uses TRBV11-2 and TRBJ1-2; D is ambiguous. Trimming removed 1 base from V and 0 bases from J, with 18 bases in between. The length of the CDR3 is 18 residues. The germline V gene encodes CDR1 SGHAT and CDR2 FQNNGV. CDR3 loop: CASSLGVSEKSPNYGYTF. Here the CDR3 DNA reads TGTGCCAGCAGCTTAGGGGTCTCAGAAAAGTCCCCTAACTATGGCTACACCTTC.

This chain joins TRBV9 and TRBJ2-7; possibly TRBD2 for D (7 bases). Trimming took off 3 bases at V and 5 bases at J, with 9 bases between the two ends. CDR1 SGDLS and CDR2 YYNGEE come from the germline V gene. This CDR3 has 12 amino acids. CDR3: CASSGGGDEQYF. CDR3 sequence (DNA): TGTGCCAGCAGCGGAGGGGGGGACGAGCAGTACTTC.

The rearrangement links TRBV6-5 to TRBJ2-7; 7 positions match TRBD1. Germline V gives CDR1 MNHEY, CDR2 SVGAGI. The CDR3 consists of 14 residues. The V and J ends lost 6 bases and 2 bases, in that order; junction bases with no gene match: 7. In nucleotides, the CDR3 is TGTGCCAGCAGAATACAGGGGCCTCCCTACGAGCAGTACTTC. Protein sequence: CASRIQGPPYEQYF.

This clone was counted a few times. The chain links TRBV28 to TRBJ2-5; TRBD1 is a possible D gene (6 bases). Looked up from germline, CDR1 is MDHEN and CDR2 is SYDVKM. The CDR3 sequence is 15 residues long. Trimming left V 3 bases short and J 5 bases short, with 16 bases between. The CDR3 loop reads CASSLQGGRGETQYF. The DNA for the CDR3 is TGTGCCAGCAGTTTGCAAGGGGGTAGAGGCGAGACCCAGTACTTC.

V gene TRBV12-5 combines with J gene TRBJ2-1; D possibly corresponds to TRBD1 (6 bases). This CDR3 spans 14 amino acids. CDR1 and CDR2 (germline): LGHNT, FRNRAP. V lost 6 bases, J lost 5 bases, and 14 bases lay in between. The CDR3 is CASGLTPGDNEQFF. The CDR3 region has the DNA TGTGCTAGTGGCCTTACCCCAGGGGACAATGAGCAGTTCTTC. The variable domain in full, with the rest retrieved from reference TRBV12-5 and TRBJ2-1, is DARVTQTPRHKVTEMGQEVTMRCQPILGHNTVFWYRQTMMQGLELLAYFRNRAPLDDSGMPKDRFSAEMPDATLATLKIQPSEPRDSAVYFCASGLTPGDNEQFFGPGTRLTVL.

This chain links TRBV7-3 with TRBJ2-5, with a weak D call TRBD2 (5 bases). V shed 5 bases and J shed 1 base, with 14 bases lying between them. Germline loops: CDR1 SGHTA, CDR2 FQGTGA. The CDR3 is made up of 15 amino acids. In nucleotides, the CDR3 is TGTGCCAGCAGCCTCGGGATGGCGTCCCAAGAGACCCAGTACTTC. Its translation: CASSLGMASQETQYF.

J is TRBJ1-1 and V is TRBV13; TRBD1 is a possible D gene (6 bases). Germline CDR1 and CDR2: PRHDT and FYEKMQ (reference sequence). The CDR3 contains 14 residues. Deletions cut 1 base from V and 3 bases from J, with 9 bases between. The CDR3 protein is CASSLVWGHTEAFF. In DNA form, the CDR3 reads TGTGCCAGCAGCTTAGTTTGGGGGCACACTGAAGCTTTCTTT.

The CDR3 reads CASSLIAVSDNSPLHF. CDR3 nucleotide sequence: TGCGCCAGCAGCTTGATTGCGGTCAGCGATAATTCACCCCTCCACTTT. The chain employs TRBV5-1 and TRBJ1-6; D is undetermined. This CDR3 contains 16 residues. The V gene lost 1 base and the J gene lost 5 bases, with 13 bases spanning the gap. Germline loops: CDR1 SGHRS, CDR2 YFSETQ.